This T cell receptor (beta chain) derives from a study of blood T cell repertoires in COVID-19. Trimming pared 6 bases from V and 0 bases from J, leaving 9 bases between. Germline assignment: CDR1 LNHDA and CDR2 SQIVND (reference sequence). The CDR3 has 14 amino acids. Assay used: immunoSEQ multiplex PCR; TCRdb lists only in-frame clones, some missing. The data show hundreds of thousands of clones, with about 88% seen just once and approximately 8.3% held by the top ten. A remark on this clone: This specimen includes other DNA sequences encoding the same CDR3.

The receptor was isolated from a woman aged 60-75 years who had recovered from COVID-19. The chain combines TRBV19 with TRBJ1-3, with D maybe TRBD1 (5 bases). The sequenced material came from PBMCs or T cells enriched from blood (not recorded which). The CDR3 spells CASRSGASGNTIYF. As DNA, the CDR3 is TGTGCCAGTAGAAGTGGGGCCTCTGGAAACACCATATATTTT.